Shown below are 25 T cell receptor beta chains from a single sample sequenced in a study of response to subunit inactivated influenza vaccine. MiXCR, applied by TCRdb to the RT-PCR reads, yields one record per CDR3 protein. The sample lists 500,000 to 600,000 distinct CDR3 sequences; approximately 13% were seen once. Here the sequenced sample was PBMCs from blood, taken about 40 days after vaccination. These receptor sequences come from a man aged 50 to 59 who received an inactivated influenza vaccine.

This clonotype was observed a few times. J is TRBJ2-5 and V is TRBV12-3 or TRBV12-4; D may be TRBD1 or TRBD2 (5 bases each). The CDR3 covers 16 residues. V lost 7 bases and J 1 base, leaving 19 bases between the germline ends. The CDR3 nucleotides are TGTGCCAGCACCTTAGGCTCGGGACGTAGCCAAGAGACCCAGTACTTC. Residues: CASTLGSGRSQETQYF.

The V call is TRBV18, the J call TRBJ2-6; D not certain. This CDR3 has 16 amino acids. Germline values: CDR1 KGHSH, CDR2 LQKENI. Trimming removed 2 bases from V and 0 bases from J, with 8 bases in between. CDR3 DNA: TGTGCCAGCTCACCAGTGTCCCTCTCTGGGGCCAACGTCCTGACTTTC. Encoded protein: CASSPVSLSGANVLTF.

This clonotype was seen many times. The DNA for the CDR3 is TGTGCCAGCAGCTTAGAGGGCCTGCCTCTTGCCAATGAGCAGTTCTTC. Amino acid sequence: CASSLEGLPLANEQFF. This rearrangement joins TRBV7-6 to TRBJ2-1; unclear D gene. The germline V gene has CDR1 SGHVS and CDR2 FNYEAQ. V lost 1 base and J 6 bases, leaving 16 bases between the germline ends. The CDR3 contains 16 residues.

The chain uses TRBV16 and TRBJ1-5; possibly TRBD1 for D (5 bases). The CDR3 has 14 residues. Trimming stripped 4 bases from V and 5 bases from J, with 12 bases between. Germline CDR1 KGHSY, CDR2 FQNENV. CDR3 loop: CASSRRDRDQPQHF. The CDR3 bases are TGTGCCAGCAGCCGTAGGGACCGAGATCAGCCCCAGCATTTT.

This clonotype was seen many times. This chain joins TRBV12-3 or TRBV12-4 and TRBJ2-3; 11 nucleotides line up with TRBD2. This CDR3 contains 16 residues. Trimming took 3 bases from V and 0 from J; bases not matched to a gene: 2. Here the CDR3 reads CASSLTSGTSTDTQYF. CDR3 nucleotides: TGTGCCAGCAGTTTGACTAGCGGGACTAGCACAGATACGCAGTATTTT.

J is TRBJ2-5 and V is TRBV7-9; D ambiguous. With 5 bases removed from V and 2 bases from J, the gap between germline ends came to 6 bases. The CDR3 is made up of 12 amino acids. CDR1 is SEHNR and CDR2 is FQNEAQ in the germline V gene (reference sequence). CDR3 nucleotide sequence: TGTGCCAGCAGCGACAAACAAGAGACCCAGTACTTC. Protein: CASSDKQETQYF.

The table lists this clonotype with a few counts. V usage is TRBV4-1 and J usage is TRBJ2-2; 10 nucleotides match TRBD1. There are 15 residues in the CDR3. Germline V gene lookup returns CDR1 MGHRA and CDR2 YSYEKL. J lost 6 bases, V lost 1 base, and 2 bases had no gene match. CDR3 sequence (DNA): TGCGCCAGCAGCCAAGTTGGGACAGGGGCCGGGGAGCTGTTTTTT. The encoded protein is CASSQVGTGAGELFF.

The CDR3 bases are TGTGCCAGCAGCTACGGACAGGGGGCTTCCCTAACCGGGGAGCTGTTTTTT. It is translated as CASSYGQGASLTGELFF. V and J are TRBV7-2 and TRBJ2-2; 11 bases agree with TRBD1. Germline values: CDR1 SGHTA, CDR2 FQGNSA. V lost 4 bases and J lost 5; bases outside the gene matches: 9. The CDR3 length is 17 residues.

This clonotype came up many times. The gene calls are TRBV10-3 and TRBJ2-1; TRBD1 is a possible D gene (6 bases). Germline CDR1 reads ENHRY; CDR2 reads SYGVKD. The CDR3 totals 13 residues. V was clipped by 11 bases and J by 7 bases, with 18 bases between them. The CDR3 sequence: CALGMGAGNEQFF. CDR3 nucleotides: TGTGCCCTAGGCATGGGGGCCGGGAATGAGCAGTTCTTC.

The chain combines TRBV20-1 with TRBJ2-7; 7 bases map to TRBD1. Trimming took 0 bases from V and 6 from J; bases not matched to a gene: 11. Germline V gives CDR1 DFQATT, CDR2 SNEGSKA (reference sequence). This CDR3 region has 15 residues. CDR3 sequence (DNA): TGCAGTGCTAGAGATAACAGGGGTCAGGTAGGCGAGCAGTACTTC. It is translated as CSARDNRGQVGEQYF.

This clonotype has only a few counts. The V gene is TRBV24-1, the J gene TRBJ2-1; D remains unclear. The CDR3 is made up of 11 amino acids. V lost 7 bases to trimming and J lost 7 bases, with 7 bases between them. CDR1 is KGHDR and CDR2 is SFDVKD in the germline V gene. The CDR3 DNA sequence: TGTGCCACCAGCCGTATGAATGAGCAGTTCTTC. It is translated as CATSRMNEQFF.

This clonotype was observed a handful of times. The chain joins TRBV7-2 to TRBJ2-7, with 11 nucleotides matching TRBD1. With 3 bases clipped from V and 7 bases from J, the junction kept 8 bases outside the gene matches. The CDR3 has 15 amino acids. Germline values: CDR1 SGHTA, CDR2 FQGNSA. The CDR3: CASSFGGTGGKEQYF. In nucleotides, the CDR3 is TGTGCCAGCAGCTTCGGCGGGACAGGGGGGAAGGAGCAGTACTTC.

This clonotype came up a few times. The V and J genes are TRBV13 and TRBJ1-3; D gene unclear. Germline V gene lookup returns CDR1 PRHDT and CDR2 FYEKMQ (reference sequence). The length of the CDR3 is 15 residues. Trimming took off 4 bases at V and 0 bases at J, with 10 bases between the two ends. DNA of the CDR3: TGTGCCAGCAGCTCCCTGTTACGCTCTGGAAACACCATATATTTT. This encodes CASSSLLRSGNTIYF.

This clonotype was found a few times. This chain connects TRBV9 to TRBJ2-1; D ambiguous. The CDR3 runs 16 residues. V was pared by 0 bases and J by 0 bases, with 10 bases between. CDR1 is SGDLS, CDR2 YYNGEE, per germline. This CDR3 is CASSVGTSSSYNEQFF. CDR3 DNA sequence: TGTGCCAGCAGCGTAGGAACCTCGAGCTCCTACAATGAGCAGTTCTTC.

This clonotype was recorded many times. The chain couples TRBV5-1 to TRBJ1-2, with 12 bases lining up with TRBD1. The ends lost 5 bases at V and 11 bases at J; junction bases unmatched: 19. The CDR3 totals 17 residues. Germline values: CDR1 SGHRS, CDR2 YFSETQ. The CDR3 sequence: CASRPGTGGRRVSGYTF. The CDR3 nucleotides read TGCGCCAGCAGACCCGGGACAGGGGGCCGTAGAGTCAGCGGATACACCTTC.

In its sample, this clonotype was seen many times. This CDR3 reads CASSLYPGSEQFF. The DNA for the CDR3 is TGCGCCAGCAGCCTCTACCCTGGGAGTGAGCAGTTCTTC. V and J are TRBV4-3 and TRBJ2-1; possibly TRBD2 for D (5 bases). This CDR3 contains 13 residues. Trimming took off 4 bases at V and 9 bases at J, with 13 bases between the two ends. In germline, CDR1 is LGHNA, CDR2 YSLEER.

V and J are TRBV5-1 and TRBJ1-4; D gene uncertain. This CDR3 is 14 amino acids long. Trimming pared 3 bases from V and 7 bases from J, leaving 13 bases between. The germline CDR1 and CDR2 sequences are SGHRS and YFSETQ. CDR3 in amino acids: CASSSGNMPEKLFF. In DNA, the CDR3 is TGCGCCAGCAGCTCCGGAAACATGCCTGAAAAACTGTTTTTT.

This clonotype was seen a handful of times. The J gene is TRBJ1-3, the V gene TRBV7-6; 7 bases align to TRBD1. Unmatched junction bases numbered 5, after V lost 5 bases and J lost 1 base. CDR1 is SGHVS, CDR2 FNYEAQ, per germline. This CDR3 comprises 15 residues. CDR3 region: CASSDRQGSGNTIYF. The CDR3, as DNA: TGTGCCAGCAGCGACCGACAGGGTTCTGGAAACACCATATATTTT.

This chain joins TRBV27 and TRBJ2-3; no reliable D call. CDR1 and CDR2 from the germline V gene are MNHEY and SMNVEV (reference sequence). CDR3 length: 13 residues. Trimming pared 2 bases from V and 4 bases from J, leaving 7 bases between. CDR3 in DNA: TGTGCCAGCAGTTTAGCGGTTCCAGATACGCAGTATTTT. The encoded protein is CASSLAVPDTQYF.

The CDR3: CASSSLTGVPYNEQFF. The CDR3 bases are TGCGCCAGCAGCTCACTAACAGGGGTACCCTACAATGAGCAGTTCTTC. The chain links TRBV5-1 to TRBJ2-1, with 7 positions matching TRBD1. The CDR3 spans 16 residues. Looked up from germline, CDR1 is SGHRS and CDR2 is YFSETQ. Germline trimming cut 3 bases from V and 2 bases from J; bases unmatched to any gene: 8. The full variable domain, its missing parts supplied by reference TRBV5-1 and TRBJ2-1, is KAGVTQTPRYLIKTRGQQVTLSCSPISGHRSVSWYQQTPGQGLQFLFEYFSETQRNKGNFPGRFSGRQFSNSRSEMNVSTLELGDSALYLCASSSLTGVPYNEQFFGPGTRLTVL.

The chain has TRBV10-2 and TRBJ1-1; possible D gene TRBD1, 5 bases. Germline CDR1 WSHSY, CDR2 SAAADI. Trimming left V 5 bases short and J 11 bases short, with 12 bases between. The CDR3 runs to 11 residues. The CDR3 bases are TGCGCCAGCAGTCCGGGGGGAGGGGCTTTCTTT. Translated, it gives CASSPGGGAFF.

The table lists this clonotype with a few counts. The chain has TRBV7-2 and TRBJ2-7, with unresolved D. This CDR3 comprises 16 residues. The germline V gene has CDR1 SGHTA and CDR2 FQGNSA. Trimming removed 2 bases at V and 5 bases at J, with 19 bases between. This CDR3 is CASSLLSVSERNEQYF. CDR3 coding DNA: TGTGCCAGCAGCTTATTAAGTGTGTCCGAAAGGAACGAGCAGTACTTC. The whole variable domain, remainder taken from reference TRBV7-2 and TRBJ2-7, is GAGVSQSPSNKVTEKGKDVELRCDPISGHTALYWYRQSLGQGLEFLIYFQGNSAPDKSGLPSDRFSAERTGGSVSTLTIQRTQQEDSAVYLCASSLLSVSERNEQYFGPGTRLTVT.

The CDR3 DNA is TGTGCCAGCAGTTTCCGGGGCGGCAAAGAAAAACTGTTTTTT. Translated, it gives CASSFRGGKEKLFF. V and J are TRBV27 and TRBJ1-4, with D possibly matching TRBD1 (5 bases). Looked up from germline, CDR1 is MNHEY and CDR2 is SMNVEV (reference sequence). The ends were cut back, 3 bases at V and 8 bases at J, with 13 bases in the middle. CDR3 length: 14 amino acids.

In regard to this clonotype: Just one base apart from a much larger clone, this may be a read error. The rearrangement uses TRBV6-1 and TRBJ2-1, with D tentatively TRBD2 (5 bases). CDR3 length equals 18 residues. Between the trimmed V and J ends, which lost 6 bases and 6 bases, there was a span of 27 bases. Germline lookup yields CDR1 MNHNS and CDR2 SASEGT. The CDR3 here is CASRRLKRRTCGCNEQFF. CDR3 sequence (DNA): TGTGCCAGCAGACGACTAAAACGGAGGACTTGCGGATGCAATGAGCAGTTCTTC.

This CDR3 is CASSHPYDRDGEQFF. For the CDR3, the DNA is TGTGCCAGCAGCCATCCCTATGACAGGGACGGTGAGCAGTTCTTC. The gene calls are TRBV7-9 and TRBJ2-1; TRBD1 aligns across 7 bases. The V segment lost 5 bases and the J segment 9 bases; nucleotides outside the gene matches: 13. The CDR3 is 15 residues long. Per germline, CDR1 SEHNR and CDR2 FQNEAQ (reference sequence).